The clone carrying this T cell receptor beta chain appeared once. The antigen remains unidentified. This sample was included in a study of chemoradiotherapy in HPV16-positive cancers. Looking at the study overall: Candidate HPV-specific clones and shared TCR motifs came from a couple of HPV16-positive patients. Study-wide results and limits: Non-HPV-specific T cells did not expand in tumors during treatment, whereas candidate HPV-specific clones and E7-related motifs did.

Germline V gives CDR1 LNHDA, CDR2 SQIVND (reference sequence). V trimming: 6 bases; J trimming: 2 bases; junction bases outside the gene matches: 9. The CDR3 contains 15 residues. Repeated repertoire sampling spanned the course of chemoradiotherapy. Profiled with immunoSEQ multiplex PCR; TCRdb holds only in-frame clones, not every one. The sample consists of about 21,000 clones, approximately 89% of them appearing once. The sequence came from a human donor with HPV-associated anogenital cancer. The chain couples TRBV19 to TRBJ1-1; the match to TRBD1 covers 7 bases. The input for sequencing was blood, taken from a patient who underwent chemoradiotherapy. The CDR3 DNA reads TGTGCCAGTAGCGACTTGGACAGGACTAACACTGAAGCTTTCTTT. As protein: CASSDLDRTNTEAFF. Supplemented by reference TRBV19 and TRBJ1-1, the full variable domain reads DGGITQSPKYLFRKEGQNVTLSCEQNLNHDAMYWYRQDPGQGLRLIYYSQIVNDFQKGDIAEGYSVSREKKESFPLTVTSAQKNPTAFYLCASSDLDRTNTEAFFGQGTRLTVV.